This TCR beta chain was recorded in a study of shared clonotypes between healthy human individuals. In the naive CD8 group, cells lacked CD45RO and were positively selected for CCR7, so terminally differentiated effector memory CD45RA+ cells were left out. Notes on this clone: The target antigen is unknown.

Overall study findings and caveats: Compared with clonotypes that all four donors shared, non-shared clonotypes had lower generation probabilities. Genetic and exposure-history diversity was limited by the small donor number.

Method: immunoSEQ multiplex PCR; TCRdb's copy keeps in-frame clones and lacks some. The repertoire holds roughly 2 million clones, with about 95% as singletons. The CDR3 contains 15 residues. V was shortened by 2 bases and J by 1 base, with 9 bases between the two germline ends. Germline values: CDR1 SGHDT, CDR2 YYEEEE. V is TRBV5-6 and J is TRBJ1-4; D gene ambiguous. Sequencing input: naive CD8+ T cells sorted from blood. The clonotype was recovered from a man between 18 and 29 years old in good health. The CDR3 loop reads CASSFSVGTNEKLFF. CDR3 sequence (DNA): TGTGCCAGCAGCTTCTCCGTCGGAACTAATGAAAAACTGTTTTTT.